The clone carrying this TCR beta chain was observed a few times. The source of the sample is a study of early T cells in non-severe SARS-CoV-2 infection. Germline V lookup: CDR1 SGHDT, CDR2 YYEEEE. V lost 4 bases and J lost 5; bases outside the gene matches: 9. The CDR3 spans 17 residues. Individual cDNA molecules were tagged with unique molecular identifiers, the study reported. TCRdb independently ran MiXCR on the 5' RACE reads; one entry per CDR3 protein. Of tens of thousands of distinct CDR3 sequences in the sample, roughly 15% are singletons; the top ten hold under 7.5%. This receptor was obtained from an adult who was a healthcare worker with PCR-confirmed SARS-CoV-2 infection or an uninfected control (not recorded which). Sequencing was done on a sample of whole blood. J is TRBJ2-1 and V is TRBV5-6; 13 bases are shared with TRBD2. DNA for the CDR3: TGTGCCAGCAGCCGACTAGCGGGGGGCTTCTTCGACAATGAGCAGTTCTTC. It yields the protein CASSRLAGGFFDNEQFF.